The following is a T cell receptor (beta chain) sequence with its context. Its target is unknown. The sample originates from a study of cytomegalovirus exposure and HLA in healthy donors. Study-level points and caveats: A later analysis linked a missense DCLRE1C variant to TCR beta V- and J-gene trimming.

V trimming: 4 bases; J trimming: 7 bases; junction bases outside the gene matches: 5. The CDR3 runs to 14 residues. Germline V CDR1 and CDR2: SGDLS, YYNGEE. Use of 60 Vbeta and 13 Jbeta primers characterized the PCR. The method was immunoSEQ multiplex PCR; TCRdb's version includes in-frame clones alone and lacks a portion of them. The sample yields 100,000 to 150,000 clones, 83% seen once. The sample consisted of PBMCs. The J gene is TRBJ1-6, the V gene TRBV9; 7 bases match TRBD1. The origin of this receptor is a man aged 40-49 years in good health and CMV-seronegative. The CDR3 region has the DNA TGTGCCAGCAGCCCCAGACAGGGCAATTCACCCCTCCACTTT. Encoded protein: CASSPRQGNSPLHF.